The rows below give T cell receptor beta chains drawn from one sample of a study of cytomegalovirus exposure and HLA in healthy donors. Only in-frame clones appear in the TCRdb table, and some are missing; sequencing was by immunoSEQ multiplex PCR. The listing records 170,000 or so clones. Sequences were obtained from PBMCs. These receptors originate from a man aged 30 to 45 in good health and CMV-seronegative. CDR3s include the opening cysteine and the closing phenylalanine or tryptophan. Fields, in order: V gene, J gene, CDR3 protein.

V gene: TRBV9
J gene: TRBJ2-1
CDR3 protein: CASATGTGGIWTSGSSYNEQFF

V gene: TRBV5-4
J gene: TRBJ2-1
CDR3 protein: CASSLVGLSLNEQFF

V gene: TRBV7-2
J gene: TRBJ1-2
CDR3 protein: CASSFSEGGGYTF

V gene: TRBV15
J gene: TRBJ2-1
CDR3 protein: CATSREDGGYNEQFF

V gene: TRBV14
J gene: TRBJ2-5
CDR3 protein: CASSQRPGLAIQETQYF

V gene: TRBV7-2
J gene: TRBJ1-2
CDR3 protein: CASSLSPPQGKNGYTF

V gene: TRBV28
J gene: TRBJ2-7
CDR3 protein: CASRSTSGRVYEQYF

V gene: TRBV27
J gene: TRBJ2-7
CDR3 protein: CASSWQGSGSYEQYF

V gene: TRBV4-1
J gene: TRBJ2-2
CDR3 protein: CASSQVRNTGELFF

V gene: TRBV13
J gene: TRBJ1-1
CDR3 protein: CASSLGSGAFF

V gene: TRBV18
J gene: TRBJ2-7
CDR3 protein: CASSPDRVNYEQYF

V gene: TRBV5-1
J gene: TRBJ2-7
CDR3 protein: CASSPLAGRGEQYF

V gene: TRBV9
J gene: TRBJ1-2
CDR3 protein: CASSVGTGGYGYTF

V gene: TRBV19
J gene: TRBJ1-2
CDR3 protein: CASSINEGGYGYTF

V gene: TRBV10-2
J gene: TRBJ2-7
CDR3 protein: CASRPLDYEQYF

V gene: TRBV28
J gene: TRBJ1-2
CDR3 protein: CASSSPYRGNYGYTF

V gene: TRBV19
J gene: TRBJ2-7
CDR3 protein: CASRGVTVDEQYF

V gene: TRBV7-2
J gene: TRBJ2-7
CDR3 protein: CASRLAGGSSYEQYF

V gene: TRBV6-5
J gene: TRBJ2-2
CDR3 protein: CASSSIRNTGELFF

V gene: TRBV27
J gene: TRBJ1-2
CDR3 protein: CASSLEGNYGYTF

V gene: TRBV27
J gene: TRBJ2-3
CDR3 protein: CASSPFTGTGVDTQYF

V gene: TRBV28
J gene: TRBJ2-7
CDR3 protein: CASSMGRKYPAYEQYF

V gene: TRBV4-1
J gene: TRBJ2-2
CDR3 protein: CASSPRTGENTGELFF

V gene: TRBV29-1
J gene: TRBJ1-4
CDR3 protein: CSVEAFERGRTNEKLFF

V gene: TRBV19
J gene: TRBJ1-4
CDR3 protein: CASSYPTTTNEKLFF

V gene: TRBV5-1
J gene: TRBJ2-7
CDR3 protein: CASRYTGGTYDEQYF

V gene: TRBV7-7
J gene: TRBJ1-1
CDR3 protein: CASSATGNTEAFF

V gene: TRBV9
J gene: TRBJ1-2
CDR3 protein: CASSVGKSWNYGYTF

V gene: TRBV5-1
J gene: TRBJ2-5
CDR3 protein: CASSSRGTVQETQYF

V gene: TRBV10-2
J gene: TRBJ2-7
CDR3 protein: CASRELAGGYEQYF

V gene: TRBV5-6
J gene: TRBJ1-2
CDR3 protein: CASSPDRSGYTF

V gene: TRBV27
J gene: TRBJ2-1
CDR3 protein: CASSYRTSAYEQFF

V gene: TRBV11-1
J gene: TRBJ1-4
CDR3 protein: CASSLAENEKLFF

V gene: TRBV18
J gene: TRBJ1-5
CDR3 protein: CASSPRTGGSLSNQPQHF

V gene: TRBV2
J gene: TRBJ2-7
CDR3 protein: CASSEAGLRGEQYF

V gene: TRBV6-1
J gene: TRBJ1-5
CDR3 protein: CASSEGQGRGNQPQHF

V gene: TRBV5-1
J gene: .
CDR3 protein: CASSFGDRGSEQYF

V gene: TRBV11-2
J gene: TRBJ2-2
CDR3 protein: CASSTRRGLTTGELFF

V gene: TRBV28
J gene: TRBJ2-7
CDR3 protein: CASRDRVYEQYF

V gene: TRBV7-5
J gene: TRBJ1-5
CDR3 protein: CVRSLETGEVDSNQPQHF

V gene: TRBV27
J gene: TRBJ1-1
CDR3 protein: CASSLGGDGMMGTEAFF

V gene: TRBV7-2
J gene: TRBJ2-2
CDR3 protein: CASTLNGGVGELFF

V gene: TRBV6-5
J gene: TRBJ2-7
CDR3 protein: CASKISGTSYEQYF

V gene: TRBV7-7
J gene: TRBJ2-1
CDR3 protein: CASSSGGEQFF

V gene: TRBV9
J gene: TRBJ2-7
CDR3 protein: CASSAQGGGGNEQYF

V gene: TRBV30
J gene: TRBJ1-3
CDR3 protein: CAWGGPGGSGNTIYF

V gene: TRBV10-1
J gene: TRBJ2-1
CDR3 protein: CASSESQGTDNEQFF

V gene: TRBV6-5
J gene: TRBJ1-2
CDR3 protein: CASRLNPGLNYGYTF

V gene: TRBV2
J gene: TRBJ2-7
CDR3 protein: CAILGDRVSYEQYF

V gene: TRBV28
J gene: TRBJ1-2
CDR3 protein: CASSGLRDSYMGGGYTF

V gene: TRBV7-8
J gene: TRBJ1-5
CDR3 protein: CASSLFRNQPQHF

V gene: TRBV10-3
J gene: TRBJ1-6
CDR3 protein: CAIGPTGADNSPLHF

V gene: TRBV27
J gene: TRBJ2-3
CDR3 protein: CASSLPGSTSGRPGDTQYF

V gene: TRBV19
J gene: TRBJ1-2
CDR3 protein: CASSPRVQPRSYTF

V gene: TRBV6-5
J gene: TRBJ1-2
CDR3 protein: CASSEGAGVYGYTF

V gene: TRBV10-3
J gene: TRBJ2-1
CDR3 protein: CAISSGQGAPNEQFF

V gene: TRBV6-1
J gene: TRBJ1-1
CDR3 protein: CASSDTTGSHTEAFF